Presented here are 4 T cell receptor beta chains from one specimen sequenced in a study of OX40 agonist ivuxolimab in advanced cancers. Clones were sequenced by immunoSEQ multiplex PCR, and TCRdb holds only the in-frame ones, with some missing. The table lists fewer than 30,000 clones, around 89% of them singletons. The material was CD4+ or CD8+ T cells sorted from blood, obtained in a trial of the OX40 agonist ivuxolimab. These receptor sequences come from an adult with an advanced solid tumor such as melanoma, head and neck, liver or kidney cancer.

CDR3 sequence reads: CSIRTGGDTEAFF. The CDR3, as DNA: TGCAGCATAAGGACAGGGGGGGACACTGAAGCTTTCTTT. The chain employs TRBV29-1 and TRBJ1-1; the match to TRBD1 covers 10 bases. This CDR3 is 13 amino acids long. After removal of 8 bases from V and 3 bases from J, the junction contained 6 bases not matched to a gene. Looked up from germline, CDR1 is SQVTM and CDR2 is ANQGSEA.

The rearrangement joins TRBV5-6 to TRBJ2-6, with 8 positions matching TRBD1. From germline, CDR1 is SGHDT and CDR2 YYEEEE. Losses at the gene ends were 2 bases for V and 4 bases for J; bases not matched to a gene: 8. The CDR3 is 17 residues long. CDR3 residues: CASSFQGAYTGANVLTF. The CDR3 nucleotides are TGTGCCAGCAGCTTTCAGGGGGCGTATACAGGGGCCAACGTCCTGACTTTC.

The chain joins TRBV7-2 to TRBJ1-1; the D is unclear. CDR3 length: 17 amino acids. Looked up from germline, CDR1 is SGHTA and CDR2 is FQGNSA. V dropped 5 bases and J dropped 5 bases, with 24 bases sitting between them. The CDR3 spells CASSRGRGYGLETEAFF. The CDR3 DNA is TGTGCCAGCAGCCGCGGACGGGGATATGGTCTCGAGACTGAAGCTTTCTTT. The full variable domain, with the rest looked up from reference TRBV7-2 and TRBJ1-1, is GAGVSQSPSNKVTEKGKDVELRCDPISGHTALYWYRQSLGQGLEFLIYFQGNSAPDKSGLPSDRFSAERTGGSVSTLTIQRTQQEDSAVYLCASSRGRGYGLETEAFFGQGTRLTVV.

This chain connects TRBV10-3 to TRBJ2-7, with D perhaps TRBD1 (6 bases). CDR3 length equals 15 residues. The V and J ends lost 0 bases and 2 bases respectively, with 11 bases between them. Germline V lookup: CDR1 ENHRY, CDR2 SYGVKD. The CDR3 region has the DNA TGTGCCATCAGTGAGTCTCGGACAGTTACCTACGAGCAGTACTTC. It translates to CAISESRTVTYEQYF.